This is a list of T cell receptor beta chains from one sample in a study of CD8+ T cells in alopecia areata. Produced via immunoSEQ multiplex PCR; TCRdb's table is partial and in-frame only. Seen here are about 56,000 clones, around 97% observed once, and the top ten hold roughly 24%. Source: CD8+ T cells sorted from blood, taken at week 0. The source is a human donor with alopecia areata. The conserved cysteine and the conserved F or W are not part of the CDR3 here.

cdr3_aa,v_call
ASSPWRRGATGELF,TRBV5-6
ASSPILGTGFVYEQY,TRBV5-1
ASSLTSGGYNEQF,TRBV7-8
ASSRGTVPEKLF,TRBV14
ASRLAGGPSYEQY,TRBV2
ASSERTSGESYNEQF,TRBV7-9
ASSHRDRDGWKGYT,TRBV7-9
ASKETGGAFYGYT,TRBV6-1
ASSSTGRTTDTQY,TRBV7-9
ASSLGLATSEQY,TRBV7-2
ASSLDRPYEQY,TRBV7-9
ASRNGVAYEQY,TRBV6-5
ASSYWTGEETQY,TRBV5-4
ASSVGTSTDTDTQY,TRBV6-1
ATSSDLTPTEAF,TRBV15
SVDLVFLDTQY,TRBV29-1
ASSEWGPGELF,TRBV25-1
AISERYETANTEAF,TRBV10-3
ASSFRSQVYNEQF,TRBV7-2
AWSGTFYGGNEQF,TRBV30
ASTRLAGADTQY,TRBV9
ASSTGANTEAF,TRBV25-1
ASSQSGKYGYT,TRBV18
ASSSSGGASYEQY,TRBV21-1
ASSPSNQPQH,TRBV7-9
ASSQATQGHSYNSPLH,TRBV4-1
ASSLAGGYFPGELF,TRBV14
ASSLAIALEQF,TRBV7-9
ASSWGVGELF,TRBV6-1
SVQGQGASTEAF,TRBV29-1
ASSYSNQPQH,TRBV19
ASGLGTTEAF,TRBV5-1
ASSIPRNEQF,TRBV19
ASSLIGQLYEQY,TRBV7-2
ASSQPGQGNEKLF,TRBV4-1
ASSPSKGGQTYEQY,TRBV7-9
SVVENTGELF,TRBV29-1
ASSSFPGTGGTEAF,TRBV7-9
ASSYQDRDRDEQY,TRBV19
ASSPLRLETQY,TRBV7-9
ASSQVSGGAVDTQY,TRBV4-1
ASSPPSASRVDTQY,TRBV5-4
SVPTGGQQF,TRBV29-1
ASAGHRVEKLF,TRBV6-5
ASSQGADASYEQY,TRBV4-1
SAGSWVDNEQF,TRBV29-1
AWSAGTGIYGYT,TRBV30
ASSVGVIGDTQY,TRBV9
SVSRGGDQPQH,TRBV29-1
ASSQDGETEQY,TRBV4-3
ATRTGGSYEQY,TRBV15
SVEMGIYNEQF,TRBV29-1
ASSPPLLAPQGDTQY,TRBV27
ASSLSGSNEQF,TRBV27
SVESQGEQY,TRBV29-1
ASSQEGRVANERLF,TRBV4-1
ASSPGQGAPYEQY,TRBV4-2
ASSFRSEGTDTQY,TRBV5-1
ASSLLASGGPNTGELF,TRBV14